This T cell receptor beta chain was sequenced in a study of regulatory T cells in long-lasting Graves disease. The sample holds a few counts of this clonotype. CDR3 regions were amplified by Arm-PCR using iRepertoire HTBI primers to build TCR beta libraries. TCRdb fed the multiplex PCR reads into MiXCR, producing one record per CDR3 protein. This table holds roughly 400,000 distinct CDR3 sequences, about 17% found once. The germline gives CDR1 SEHNR, CDR2 FQNEAQ (reference sequence). The V end was cut by 2 bases, the J end by 5 bases, with 13 bases between. The CDR3 is 14 residues long. Time point defined: newly diagnosed GD, antithyroid drugs for less than 3 months. PBMC-derived RNA was used for the TCR library. In addition, the sample was reused for a study of T cells in Graves' hyperthyroidism and ophthalmopathy.

The material sequenced was peripheral blood mononuclear cells (PBMCs), taken at new diagnosis, from a patient treated with antithyroid drugs. The origin of this receptor is a woman younger than 35 with Graves disease. The chain uses TRBV7-9 and TRBJ2-7; possible D gene TRBD2, 6 bases. CDR3 sequence (DNA): TGTGCCAGCAGCTTATACGACGGAGGGGACGAGCAGTACTTC. It specifies CASSLYDGGDEQYF.